One and the same sample provided the 22 T cell receptor beta chains below, sequenced in a study of blood T cell repertoires in COVID-19. Repertoires were generated with immunoSEQ multiplex PCR, while TCRdb's copy carries only in-frame clones and drops some. The table records a few hundred thousand clones, roughly 89% of them present only once. Material: PBMCs or T cells enriched from blood (not recorded which). Source of these receptors: a man aged 25-45 years who had been exposed to COVID-19.

This clone was seen at least ten times. The chain recombines TRBV28 with TRBJ1-3, with unresolved D. Germline-derived CDR1 and CDR2 are MDHEN and SYDVKM. This CDR3 spans 14 amino acids. V was pared by 11 bases and J by 4 bases, with 18 bases between. This CDR3 reads CACLRETSGNTIYF. The CDR3 DNA follows: TGTGCCTGCCTACGGGAGACATCAGGAAACACCATATATTTT.

The chain is built from TRBV10-2 and TRBJ2-5; 7 bases map to TRBD2. The CDR3 sequence is 14 residues long. Germline loops: CDR1 WSHSY, CDR2 SAAADI. The trim removed 6 bases at V and 5 bases at J, leaving 9 bases unmatched. CDR3 region: CASSDGLVPETQYF. The DNA of the CDR3 is TGCGCCAGCAGCGACGGACTAGTTCCTGAGACCCAGTACTTC.

The V and J genes are TRBV6-5 and TRBJ1-2, with 8 bases matching TRBD1. The CDR3 runs to 15 residues. Germline lookup yields CDR1 MNHEY and CDR2 SVGAGI. The V and J ends lost 6 bases and 4 bases, in that order; junction bases with no gene match: 10. CDR3 protein: CASSPWLTGGYGYTF. CDR3 nucleotides: TGTGCCAGCAGCCCCTGGCTAACAGGGGGCTATGGCTACACCTTC.

The chain links TRBV19 to TRBJ2-5; TRBD1 is a possible D gene (5 bases). Germline V gives CDR1 LNHDA, CDR2 SQIVND (reference sequence). The V end was cut by 4 bases, the J end by 2 bases, with 11 bases between. The CDR3 is 14 amino acids. CDR3 bases: TGTGCCAGTAGTAGTTGGACACCTCAAGAGACCCAGTACTTC. The encoded protein is CASSSWTPQETQYF.

The chain carries TRBV5-1 and TRBJ2-7; D is perhaps TRBD1 (5 bases). The CDR3 length is 15 residues. V gave up 0 bases and J gave up 1 base, with 11 bases separating them. The germline V gene has CDR1 SGHRS and CDR2 YFSETQ. DNA of the CDR3: TGCGCCAGCAGCTTGGTGGCAGGGCTATCCTACGAGCAGTACTTC. Protein sequence: CASSLVAGLSYEQYF.

The chain has TRBV11-2 and TRBJ2-2; D possibly corresponds to TRBD2 (5 bases). Germline CDR1 and CDR2: SGHAT and FQNNGV. V was shortened by 3 bases and J by 6 bases, with 8 bases between the two germline ends. The CDR3 runs 13 residues. For the CDR3, the DNA is TGTGCCAGCAGCTTCGGGGTGGCCGGGGAGCTGTTTTTT. Protein product: CASSFGVAGELFF.

The V call is TRBV4-1, the J call TRBJ2-2; the match to TRBD2 covers 15 bases. The junction had 4 bases not matched to a gene; V was cut back by 2 bases and J by 0 bases. This CDR3 has 19 amino acids. Germline V gene sequence: CDR1 MGHRA, CDR2 YSYEKL. For the CDR3, the DNA is TGCGCCAGCAGCCAACGGACTAGCGGGGGGGATTCGAACACCGGGGAGCTGTTTTTT. It encodes CASSQRTSGGDSNTGELFF.

The chain carries TRBV18 and TRBJ1-1; D remains unclear. The CDR3 covers 12 residues. Germline CDR1 KGHSH, CDR2 LQKENI. V lost 1 base to trimming and J lost 10 bases, with 10 bases between them. CDR3 coding DNA: TGTGCCAGCTCACCACAGGGAGAAGTAGCTTTCTTT. This codes for CASSPQGEVAFF.

The chain recombines TRBV6-1 with TRBJ2-7; D is ambiguous. The germline gives CDR1 MNHNS, CDR2 SASEGT. The V end was cut by 1 base, the J end by 6 bases, with 4 bases between. This CDR3 contains 11 residues. The CDR3 is CASSEVGEQYF. The CDR3, as DNA: TGTGCCAGCAGTGAAGTCGGCGAGCAGTACTTC.

The rearrangement uses TRBV20-1 and TRBJ1-2; maybe TRBD1 (5 bases). Trimming stripped 3 bases from V and 1 base from J, with 12 bases between. CDR1 is DFQATT, CDR2 SNEGSKA, per germline (reference sequence). This CDR3 comprises 14 residues. CDR3 DNA sequence: TGCAGTGCTAGTAGGGGTAGGGATAACTATGGCTACACCTTC. This encodes CSASRGRDNYGYTF.

The chain links TRBV2 to TRBJ1-2; possibly TRBD1 for D (5 bases). The V gene's germline CDR1 is SNHLY and CDR2 FYNNEI. The germline V and J ends were trimmed by 4 bases and 9 bases, with 18 bases remaining between them. CDR3 length equals 14 residues. Here the CDR3 reads CASSGMGLSQSYTF. The CDR3, as DNA: TGTGCCAGCAGTGGAATGGGGCTGAGTCAGAGCTACACCTTC.

The V gene is TRBV6-6, the J gene TRBJ2-3; TRBD2 aligns across 9 bases. V lost 9 bases, J lost 0 bases, and 4 bases stayed unmatched. The germline CDR1 and CDR2 sequences are MNHNY and SVGAGI (reference sequence). The CDR3 consists of 14 residues. CDR3 DNA sequence: TGTGCCAGTAGCGGGGGTGCAAGCACAGATACGCAGTATTTT. Translated: CASSGGASTDTQYF.

The chain links TRBV29-1 to TRBJ1-6; D ambiguous. This CDR3 spans 13 amino acids. Germline CDR1 and CDR2: SQVTM and ANQGSEA. V dropped 3 bases and J dropped 9 bases, with 12 bases sitting between them. The CDR3 protein is CSVETLAGSPLHF. DNA of the CDR3: TGCAGCGTTGAGACCCTGGCGGGTTCACCCCTCCACTTT.

The CDR3 reads CASSERGGETQYF. CDR3 sequence (DNA): TGCGCCAGCAGCGAACGGGGGGGAGAGACCCAGTACTTC. The V and J genes are TRBV5-1 and TRBJ2-5; TRBD2 matches at 8 bases. The V segment lost 4 bases and the J segment 4 bases; nucleotides outside the gene matches: 3. The CDR3 sequence is 13 residues long. Germline CDR1 is SGHRS and CDR2 is YFSETQ.

The V call is TRBV12-3 or TRBV12-4, the J call TRBJ2-5, with TRBD1 matching 7 bases. The CDR3 totals 13 residues. Trimming cost V 6 bases and J 6 bases; bases outside gene matches: 7. CDR3 sequence reads: CASRHPGGKTQYF. The CDR3 region has the DNA TGTGCCAGCAGGCATCCAGGGGGAAAGACCCAGTACTTC.

There are a few counts of this clone. The rearrangement joins TRBV11-2 to TRBJ2-3, with D hard to call. The germline gives CDR1 SGHAT, CDR2 FQNNGV. The V and J ends lost 3 bases and 4 bases respectively, with 8 bases between them. The length of the CDR3 is 13 residues. The CDR3 coding sequence is TGTGCCAGCAGCTTTTTCGGGTCAGATACGCAGTATTTT. Amino acids: CASSFFGSDTQYF.

The rearrangement joins TRBV4-3 to TRBJ2-3; D is unresolved. Trimming pared 1 base from V and 5 bases from J, leaving 7 bases between. The length of the CDR3 is 13 residues. Germline V lookup: CDR1 LGHNA, CDR2 YSLEER. The CDR3 DNA sequence: TGCGCCAGCAGCCAAGCAGGAATAGATACGCAGTATTTT. This translates into CASSQAGIDTQYF.

The chain couples TRBV4-3 to TRBJ2-3; perhaps TRBD2 as D (6 bases). Germline CDR1 LGHNA, CDR2 YSLEER. V shed 0 bases and J shed 14 bases, with 12 bases lying between them. CDR3 length equals 12 residues. As DNA, the CDR3 is TGCGCCAGCAGCCAAGATTGGGGGAGGTTGTATTTT. Residues: CASSQDWGRLYF.

The sample holds one count of this clone. V and J are TRBV5-6 and TRBJ2-5, with D perhaps matching TRBD2 (6 bases). V lost 3 bases to trimming and J lost 9 bases, with 12 bases between them. Germline V gene data show CDR1 as SGHDT and CDR2 as YYEEEE. The CDR3 has 12 residues. CDR3 bases: TGTGCCAGCAGCTCCGGGACTTCGGCCCAGTACTTC. Protein sequence: CASSSGTSAQYF.

This clone was counted a single time. The rearrangement joins TRBV20-1 to TRBJ2-7; possible D gene TRBD1, 6 bases. The V end lost 3 bases, the J end lost 3 bases, and 21 bases lay between the germline ends. There are 16 residues in the CDR3. The germline V gene has CDR1 DFQATT and CDR2 SNEGSKA (reference sequence). CDR3 nucleotides: TGCAGTGCTAGTAGGGATGGGCGGACAGCCTTCTACGAGCAGTACTTC. As protein: CSASRDGRTAFYEQYF.

The J gene is TRBJ2-7, the V gene TRBV5-6; TRBD1 might be the D (6 bases). V shed 4 bases and J shed 0 bases, with 17 bases lying between them. The germline CDR1 and CDR2 sequences are SGHDT and YYEEEE. The CDR3 runs to 16 residues. CDR3 sequence (DNA): TGTGCCAGCAGCACCCTTAGTGGGGGACACTCCTACGAGCAGTACTTC. Translation gives CASSTLSGGHSYEQYF.

The V call is TRBV7-3, the J call TRBJ2-7; D gene unclear. The CDR3 is made up of 13 amino acids. Per germline, CDR1 SGHTA and CDR2 FQGTGA. The germline V and J ends were trimmed by 4 bases and 2 bases, with 9 bases remaining between them. In DNA, the CDR3 is TGTGCCAGCAGCTCGACTCCTGCCTACGAGCAGTACTTC. Its translation: CASSSTPAYEQYF.